The TCR beta chain under discussion was sequenced for a study of T cells in narcolepsy (dated by TCRdb to 2017 to 2018). As for the study more broadly: Patients with narcolepsy type 1 or type 2 (NT1, NT2) and healthy control donors were enrolled in the study. To look for autoreactive T cells in narcolepsy patients that target self-antigens of hypocretin neurons (hypocretin, TRIB2), the study used TCR Vbeta sequencing to follow clonotypes in blood and CSF. Overall study outcomes, separate from this receptor: No sequences matching autoreactive T cell clones were present in some of the blood memory CD4+ repertoires from patients and controls. Plots that compared CSF and blood CD4+ T cell clonotypes from the same patient highlighted HCRT-specific and TRIB2-specific autoreactive clonotypes. According to the report, autoreactive clonotypes were detected serially in the blood of the same patients and of different patients, but not in healthy controls. Patients and controls had comparable numbers of sequenced blood memory CD4+ clonotypes, averaging about 39,000 and 30,000, respectively.

For TCR Vbeta sequencing, memory CD4+ T cells were sorted ex vivo from the peripheral blood of narcolepsy patients and healthy controls. The library was obtained by the immunoSEQ multiplex PCR assay. TCRdb mirrors the immuneACCESS table, restricted to in-frame sequences. Some clones are absent from its copies; in checked studies, under half trace to an unresolved V gene, and the reason for the others is unknown. The sample table shows about 15,000 clones, and 85% to 90% are seen once. Of the sample, over 30% is held by the ten largest clones. Trimming removed 4 bases from V and 4 bases from J, leaving 20 bases between the germline ends. The CDR3 starts with the cysteine, ends with the phenylalanine, and has 16 residues. The entry retains the CDR3 DNA only, 48 bases that are in frame from base 1. From a lookup of the germline V gene, CDR1 and CDR2 are SGHDT and YYEEEE. This clone has more than one count but fewer than ten. Its antigen is not yet known. Per-nucleotide qualities are absent, and no much larger clonotype sits a single base away.

Material for sequencing was memory (CD45RA-) CD4+ T cells from blood. Sample cell subset or site, as interpreted from the label and publication: memory T cells sorted ex vivo from peripheral blood. The rearrangement combines TRBV5-6 with TRBJ1-1, with TRBD1 perhaps the D gene, on 5 matching bases. This TCR came from a human donor in good health. The CDR3 corresponds to CASSPARGWAGTEAFF. Here is the DNA: TGTGCCAGCAGCCCCGCTCGGGGCTGGGCGGGCACTGAAGCTTTCTTT.